This T cell receptor (beta chain) was recorded in a study of OX40 agonist ivuxolimab in advanced cancers. Across the whole study: The treatment was a fully human IgG2 OX40 agonist, ivuxolimab. The study, taken as a whole, reports: Expanded clones belonging to CD8+ T cells outnumbered, on average, those of CD4+.

Sequencing used immunoSEQ multiplex PCR; TCRdb keeps in-frame clones, though not all of them. Among roughly 57,000 clones listed, more than 65% were seen once. Patients who had autoimmune disease history or got systemic immunosuppression were left out. The study sampled blood at baseline, cycle 4 day 1, and cycle 7 day 1. As concerns this clone: The antigen is unknown.

The clonotype was recovered from an adult with an advanced solid tumor such as melanoma, head and neck, liver or kidney cancer. Sequenced material: CD4+ or CD8+ T cells sorted from blood, taken in a trial of the OX40 agonist ivuxolimab.

The CDR3 DNA reads as TGCGCCAGCAGCTTGGACCGAGCCATCCCCTCTGGAAACACCATATATTTT. This sequence encodes CASSLDRAIPSGNTIYF. This sequence joins TRBV5-1 and TRBJ1-3; D not certain. The germline CDR1 and CDR2 sequences are SGHRS and YFSETQ. Trimming removed 0 bases at V and 0 bases at J, with 13 bases between. This CDR3 contains 17 residues.